The TCR beta chain described here comes from a study of blood T cell repertoires in COVID-19. Data came from immunoSEQ multiplex PCR; TCRdb stores just in-frame clones and leaves some out. In the table there are 310,000 or so clones, roughly 90% of which are singletons. Germline trimming cut 3 bases from V and 5 bases from J; bases unmatched to any gene: 9. The germline CDR1 and CDR2 sequences are KGHDR and SFDVKD. This CDR3 region has 16 residues. Sample: PBMCs or T cells enriched from blood (not recorded which). The source of this sequence is a woman aged 25 to 45 who had recovered from COVID-19. The chain joins TRBV24-1 to TRBJ2-5, with TRBD2 identical over 9 bases. CDR3 loop: CATSDLASGVGETQYF. CDR3 DNA: TGTGCCACCAGTGATCTGGCTAGCGGGGTGGGGGAGACCCAGTACTTC.